What follows describes a single T cell receptor (beta chain). What it binds is not known. This sample is part of a study of regulatory T cells in long-lasting Graves disease. Study observations and caveats: Persistent disease was associated with favored TRBV28 usage and with favored use of TRBJ1-2 and TRBJ2-5. A greater number of public clonotypes (around 2,700) was shared by persistent patients than by new patients (over 900).

According to the study, TCR beta libraries were built with iRepertoire HTBI primers and CDR3-region Arm-PCR. TCRdb independently ran MiXCR on the multiplex PCR reads; one entry per CDR3 protein. The table shows 450,000 to 600,000 distinct CDR3 sequences, with 15% to 20% occurring only once. Germline V gives CDR1 SGHTA, CDR2 FQGNSA. The CDR3 contains 15 residues. Trimming took off 0 bases at V and 6 bases at J, with 13 bases between the two ends. The time point here: newly diagnosed GD, antithyroid drugs for less than 3 months. With RNA extracted from PBMCs as input, the TCR library was made. In each case, Graves' disease was diagnosed per American Thyroid Association guidelines. The same data also contributed to another study, on T cells in Graves' hyperthyroidism and ophthalmopathy. From that study: Ophthalmopathy, as predicted by the model, came a median about seven months after the prediction.

This receptor was identified in a man aged 35 to 55 with Graves disease. The J gene is TRBJ2-3, the V gene TRBV7-2; D gene unclear. Sequences were derived from peripheral blood mononuclear cells (PBMCs), sampled at new diagnosis, from a patient treated with antithyroid drugs. The CDR3 sequence is CASSLAWATYDTQYF. The CDR3 bases are TGTGCCAGCAGCTTAGCCTGGGCGACGTACGATACGCAGTATTTT.